This T cell receptor beta chain was recovered during a study of siplizumab effects on memory and regulatory T cells. Trimming removed 8 bases at V and 1 base at J, with 9 bases between. The CDR3 extends over 12 amino acids. CDR1 and CDR2 (germline): MNHNS, SASEGT. In each sample, roughly 97,000 TCR templates were assayed. Clones were sequenced by immunoSEQ multiplex PCR, and TCRdb holds only the in-frame ones, with some missing. The sample lists more than 45,000 clones, about 97% seen once, with 0.55% to 0.65% in the top ten. Study-level results: In siplizumab cultures, the suppressive function of proliferating Tregs remained unconfirmed.

On this clone: Its antigen is still unknown.

The chain joins TRBV6-1 to TRBJ2-7; tentative D call: TRBD1 (7 bases). Sequenced input: naive CD4+ T cells sorted from blood. The origin of this receptor is a human donor in good health. This chain's CDR3 is CASAGQSYEQYF. In DNA form, the CDR3 reads TGTGCCAGCGCGGGACAGTCCTACGAGCAGTACTTC.